This is a list of T cell receptor beta chains from one sample in a study of blood T cells in healthy people across ages. TCRdb re-derived calls from the 5' RACE reads in MiXCR, one entry per CDR3 protein. The sample records about 1.6 million distinct CDR3 sequences, roughly 32% being singletons. Input material: blood. The receptors derive from a woman aged 25 to 45 in good health. Each CDR3 is given with its conserved first and last residue. A D gene is named only where the DNA matches it firmly. Only part of the rows carry a size: once, few, many, or a class if the clone is expanded.

TRBV4-1,TRBJ1-2,many,NA,TGCGCCAGCAGCCAAGTGTGGGGACCCCCTAACTATGGCTACACCTTC,CASSQVWGPPNYGYTF
TRBV5-1,TRBJ2-1,many,TRBD2,TGCGCCAGCAGGTTCAGACTAGCGGGAAGAAATGAGCAGTTCTTC,CASRFRLAGRNEQFF
TRBV7-2,TRBJ2-3,NA,NA,TGTGCCAGCAGCAGTAAGGGCCGGGAGAGGGTCGATACGCAGTATTTT,CASSSKGRERVDTQYF
TRBV27,TRBJ1-1,NA,TRBD1,TGTGCCAGCAGTGAAGACAGGGGGCGGATTGCTTTCTTT,CASSEDRGRIAFF
TRBV10-3,TRBJ1-5,many,NA,TGTGCCCACGCGCAGGCGAGCAATCAGCCCCAGCATTTT,CAHAQASNQPQHF
TRBV7-2,TRBJ2-3,many,NA,TGTGCCAGCGAACGCGGGGATACGCAGTATTTT,CASERGDTQYF
TRBV7-2,TRBJ1-1,NA,NA,TGTGCCAGCAGCTTAGTCCCAGAGACGAACACTGAAGCTTTCTTT,CASSLVPETNTEAFF
TRBV7-9,TRBJ2-7,few,NA,TGTGCCAGCAGTTTAAACGTGGGGACGAGGGGGAGACGCTACGAGCAGTACTTC,CASSLNVGTRGRRYEQYF
TRBV20-1,TRBJ2-5,few,NA,TGCAGTGCTAGAAAAGCCGGACGAAAAGAGACCCAGTACTTC,CSARKAGRKETQYF
TRBV5-1,TRBJ2-7,many,TRBD1,TGCGCCAGCAGCTTCGACCGGGACAGCTCCTACGAGCAGTACTTC,CASSFDRDSSYEQYF
TRBV10-3,TRBJ1-1,NA,NA,TGTGCCATCAGTCAAGGGGCGGGAGACACTGAAGCTTTCTTT,CAISQGAGDTEAFF
TRBV7-6,TRBJ2-3,many,NA,TGTGCCAGCAGCTTAGGGGTACCCGGAAATACGCAGTATTTT,CASSLGVPGNTQYF
TRBV10-3,TRBJ2-3,NA,NA,TGTGCCATCAGTGAGGAAGAGCTACGAGATACGCAGTATTTT,CAISEEELRDTQYF
TRBV27,TRBJ2-1,few,NA,TGTGCCAGCAGTTTGGAGGGACTGGAGTTGAATGAGCAGTTCTTC,CASSLEGLELNEQFF
TRBV27,TRBJ2-7,NA,NA,TGTGCCAGCAGGATCCGGGACGGTAGCTCCTACGAGCAGTACTTC,CASRIRDGSSYEQYF
TRBV5-1,TRBJ2-3,NA,TRBD2,TGCGCCAGCAGCCCTGGGGGGGTGGCAGATACGCAGTATTTT,CASSPGGVADTQYF
TRBV10-3,TRBJ2-5,many,NA,TGTGCCATCAGTGAGTCCGGCGGTGCGGCCGGGGAGACCCAGTACTTC,CAISESGGAAGETQYF
TRBV20-1,TRBJ2-3,many,TRBD2,TGCAGTGCTAGCTTTTCTAGCGGGGGGATGGCAGATACGCAGTATTTT,CSASFSSGGMADTQYF
TRBV5-1,TRBJ2-4,NA,TRBD2,TGCGCCAGCAGCTTGGCAGTAGCTAGCGGGAGGCCGGAGCAGTACTTC,CASSLAVASGRPEQYF
TRBV3-1,TRBJ2-7,few,NA,TGTGCCAGCAGCCAAGTTCCGATCCCCGTGTACGAGCAGTACTTC,CASSQVPIPVYEQYF
TRBV9,TRBJ2-2,NA,NA,TGTGCCAGCAGCGTAGCGACGAACCTGAACACCGGGGAGCTGTTTTTT,CASSVATNLNTGELFF
TRBV12-3/TRBV12-4,TRBJ2-5,many,NA,TGTGCCAGCAGCCGGGACTCGTCCGAGACCCAGTACTTC,CASSRDSSETQYF
TRBV7-9,TRBJ2-6,few,TRBD2,TGTGCCAGCAAGAGCGGGAGCTCTGGGGCCAACGTCCTGACTTTC,CASKSGSSGANVLTF
TRBV29-1,TRBJ1-2,NA,NA,TGCAGCGTTGAACTGGATTACTATGACTACACCTTC,CSVELDYYDYTF
TRBV6-6,TRBJ2-1,NA,TRBD2,TGTGCCAGCAGTTACTACACTAGCGGGATCAAGTGGAATGAGCAGTTCTTC,CASSYYTSGIKWNEQFF
TRBV12-3/TRBV12-4,TRBJ2-1,NA,NA,TGTGCCTGCAGTCGACCCGGGACGGTGTCTAATGAGCAGTTCTTC,CACSRPGTVSNEQFF
TRBV5-1,TRBJ2-7,many,TRBD1,TGCGCCAGCAGCCCGACAGGGTCGACCTACGAGCAGTACTTC,CASSPTGSTYEQYF
TRBV6-5,TRBJ2-5,NA,NA,TGTGCCAGCAGTCCAGGGGGGCTCTCAGGAGAGACCCAGTACTTC,CASSPGGLSGETQYF
TRBV20-1,TRBJ2-5,few,TRBD1,TGCAGTGCTAGAACGGGACAGAGGACCCAAGAGACCCAGTACTTC,CSARTGQRTQETQYF
TRBV18,TRBJ2-1,few,TRBD2,TGTGCCAGCTCACCCTTAGCGGGAAATGAGCAGTTCTTC,CASSPLAGNEQFF
TRBV7-9,TRBJ2-3,NA,TRBD2,TGTGCCAGCAGCTTACGACGGTATAGCGGGATCCAACTTTACACAGATACGCAGTATTTT,CASSLRRYSGIQLYTDTQYF
TRBV12-3/TRBV12-4,TRBJ2-7,few,NA,TGTGCCAGCAGTCTTAGGGCCTCGGGACCACGGTCGGGGGAGCAGTACTTC,CASSLRASGPRSGEQYF
TRBV7-9,TRBJ2-6,few,NA,TGTGCCAGCGTTACAGGGACCGGGGCCAACGTCCTGACTTTC,CASVTGTGANVLTF
TRBV27,TRBJ2-7,NA,TRBD1,TGTGCCAGCAGTTTTACGTTCTACCGGGACAGGGAGGGCGAGCAGTACTTC,CASSFTFYRDREGEQYF
TRBV7-8,TRBJ1-4,NA,NA,TGTGCCAGCAGCTTTGACTGGAATGAAAAACTGTTTTTT,CASSFDWNEKLFF
TRBV4-2,TRBJ2-3,NA,NA,TGTGCCAGCAGCCAAGATCGGGGAAAGGATACGCAGTATTTT,CASSQDRGKDTQYF
TRBV3-1,TRBJ1-2,once,NA,TGTGCCAGCAGCCAAGTGCGGGGCGGCTATGGCTACACCTTC,CASSQVRGGYGYTF
TRBV6-2/TRBV6-3,TRBJ2-2,few,NA,TGTGCCAGCAGTTACTCGAGCGGCCGGCTCGCCGGGGAGCTGTTTTTT,CASSYSSGRLAGELFF
TRBV5-4,TRBJ1-2,NA,NA,TGTGCCAGCAGCGATTACGGCAGCTATGGCTACACCTTC,CASSDYGSYGYTF
TRBV7-9,TRBJ2-7,NA,NA,TGTGCCAGCAGCTTCGAGGGGATCGAGCAGTACTTC,CASSFEGIEQYF
TRBV7-2,TRBJ1-6,few,TRBD1,TGTGCCAGCAGCTTAGCCCGGACAGGACTAATGGGTTCACCCCTCCACTTT,CASSLARTGLMGSPLHF
TRBV27,TRBJ2-1,once,NA,TGTGCCAGCAGTCCCCCGCTTTGGAGCCCAAGCTCCTACACTGAGCAGTTCTTC,CASSPPLWSPSSYTEQFF
TRBV6-2/TRBV6-3,TRBJ2-1,NA,TRBD2,TGTGCCAGCAGTTACGGTGGGACTAGCGGTGAGCAGTTCTTC,CASSYGGTSGEQFF
TRBV28,TRBJ1-4,NA,NA,TGTGCCAGCACGGTCGGAGAAAAACTGTTTTTT,CASTVGEKLFF
TRBV3-1,TRBJ2-5,few,TRBD2,TGTGCCAGCAGCCGTGGACTAGCGGGGGGGCGTATCGGGGAGACCCAGTACTTC,CASSRGLAGGRIGETQYF
TRBV4-1,TRBJ1-2,many,NA,TGCGCCACGACCGGACAGAATAACTATGGCTACACCTTC,CATTGQNNYGYTF
TRBV2,TRBJ1-2,once,NA,TGTGCCAGCAGGGCTCCCTACACCTTC,CASRAPYTF
TRBV6-5,TRBJ1-2,NA,TRBD1,TGTGCCAGCAGTTCAGGACAGGGCGTCTATGGCTACACCTTC,CASSSGQGVYGYTF
TRBV12-3/TRBV12-4,TRBJ2-1,many,NA,TGTGCCAGCAGTAGCGGAGGAGAGAACTACAATGAGCAGTTCTTC,CASSSGGENYNEQFF
TRBV7-2,TRBJ2-7,NA,NA,TGTGCCAGCAGCTTCCAGGCGGTCCCCGTTGAGCAGTACTTC,CASSFQAVPVEQYF
TRBV7-2,TRBJ2-2,few,NA,TGTGCCAGCAGCTTAGATCAGGAGGTCGGGGAGCTGTTTTTT,CASSLDQEVGELFF
TRBV18,TRBJ2-5,NA,NA,TGTGCCAGCTCCTGGAAGGGCCAAGAGACCCAGTACTTC,CASSWKGQETQYF
TRBV28,TRBJ2-3,few,NA,TGTGCCACTAGGAGAGGGGCGAACGCAGATACGCAGTATTTT,CATRRGANADTQYF